The clone carrying this T cell receptor beta chain was observed a few times. What it recognizes is unknown. The data were obtained in a study of T cells in Graves' hyperthyroidism and ophthalmopathy. Study summary: Peripheral blood was obtained at initial diagnosis, preceding any treatment.

Authors of the study amplified TCR beta CDR3 regions from RNA transcripts. TCR CDR3 underwent first-round RT-PCR with the HTBI primer set. TCRdb itself ran the multiplex PCR reads through MiXCR, one entry per CDR3 protein. Here the sample spans about 640,000 distinct CDR3 sequences, less than 25% being singletons. For ophthalmopathy patients, the Clinical Activity Score was at least 3 and the NOSPECS grade at least 4; duration was under 3 months. Used for diagnoses were clinical symptoms, serum thyroxine and TRAb, thyroid ultrasound and orbital computed tomography. Study results and caveats: Clonotypes that were expanded in thyroid above 0.001 mostly appeared in blood too.

The sequence was collected from a man aged 25-40 years with Graves' ophthalmopathy. The sample was blood.

Here the CDR3 reads CASSYGYGGTDTQYF. Here the CDR3 DNA reads TGTGCCAGCAGTTATGGATATGGAGGAACAGATACGCAGTATTTT. This chain uses TRBV27 with TRBJ2-3; the D gene is possibly TRBD2 (5 bases). Germline V gene sequence: CDR1 MNHEY, CDR2 SMNVEV (reference sequence). This CDR3 has 15 residues. The ends were cut back, 4 bases at V and 3 bases at J, with 14 bases in the middle.